These 26 T cell receptor beta chains were sequenced from one sample in a study. TCRdb re-called the 5' RACE reads through MiXCR, storing one row per CDR3 protein. The sample includes around 52,000 distinct CDR3 sequences, around 26% seen only once; the top ten take roughly 3.3%. The sample comprised tumor-infiltrating memory CD4+ T cells sorted from the breast tumor. Subset in this sample: memory CD4+ T cells, CD4+CD45RO+CD25-. Receptor source: a female donor with breast cancer.

The J gene is TRBJ2-5, the V gene TRBV20-1; tentatively, D is TRBD1 (6 bases). Deletions cut 5 bases from V and 4 bases from J, with 14 bases between. Germline lookup yields CDR1 DFQATT and CDR2 SNEGSKA (reference sequence). CDR3 length: 13 amino acids. DNA for the CDR3: TGCAGTGCTGTTGGACAGAGTAGAGAGACCCAGTACTTC. Translating it yields CSAVGQSRETQYF.

A note on this clonotype: At one boundary the junction diverges from the germline segment, which might be a read error. This rearrangement joins TRBV6-1 to TRBJ2-7; no reliable D call. Looked up from germline, CDR1 is MNHNS and CDR2 is SASEGT. The CDR3 is made up of 11 amino acids. CDR3 coding DNA: TGTGCCAGCAGTGCGCGGTTCGAGCAGCACTTC. Amino acids: CASSARFEQHF.

This chain links TRBV6-1 with TRBJ2-5; tentative D call: TRBD2 (6 bases). Deletions cut 4 bases from V and 4 bases from J, with 22 bases between. The CDR3 is 17 amino acids. Germline CDR1 and CDR2: MNHNS and SASEGT. The CDR3 spells CASSGNPLGGGGETQYF. CDR3 nucleotide sequence: TGTGCCAGCAGTGGAAATCCCCTCGGGGGAGGAGGAGAGACCCAGTACTTC.

This clonotype came up a few times. V usage is TRBV6-2 or TRBV6-3 and J usage is TRBJ2-2, with D unclear. This CDR3 spans 16 amino acids. Between the trimmed V and J ends, which lost 5 bases and 3 bases, there was a span of 16 bases. CDR1 is MNHEY, CDR2 SVGEGT, per germline. The CDR3 nucleotides are TGTGCCAGCAGTATTCCGGTGAGGTCGGACACCGGGGAGCTGTTTTTT. This translates into CASSIPVRSDTGELFF.

This clonotype appeared a few times. The chain uses TRBV5-1 and TRBJ1-3; tentative D call: TRBD1 (6 bases). The CDR3 has 14 residues. CDR1 is SGHRS, CDR2 YFSETQ, per germline. V lost 4 bases and J lost 4, with 12 bases in between. CDR3 DNA sequence: TGCGCCAGCAGCAGCGGACAGCTCGGAAACACCATATATTTT. This codes for CASSSGQLGNTIYF.

The chain carries TRBV5-5 and TRBJ1-2, with D possibly TRBD1 on 5 matching bases. The germline V gene encodes CDR1 SGHKS and CDR2 YYEKEE (reference sequence). V lost 4 bases and J lost 2, with 12 bases in between. The CDR3 has 14 residues. The CDR3 loop reads CASSRTQGNYGYTF. The CDR3 coding sequence is TGTGCCAGCAGCCGAACCCAGGGCAACTATGGCTACACCTTC.

This chain links TRBV19 with TRBJ1-1; D unclear. Germline values: CDR1 LNHDA, CDR2 SQIVND (reference sequence). V lost 3 bases and J 3 bases, leaving 14 bases between the germline ends. The CDR3 contains 15 residues. The CDR3 here is CASSMLRATDTEAFF. CDR3 nucleotide sequence: TGTGCCAGTAGTATGCTGCGGGCGACCGACACTGAAGCTTTCTTT. Looking up the rest from reference TRBV19 and TRBJ1-1 gives the full variable domain: DGGITQSPKYLFRKEGQNVTLSCEQNLNHDAMYWYRQDPGQGLRLIYYSQIVNDFQKGDIAEGYSVSREKKESFPLTVTSAQKNPTAFYLCASSMLRATDTEAFFGQGTRLTVV.

The J gene is TRBJ1-2, the V gene TRBV20-1; D is undetermined. Germline-derived CDR1 and CDR2 are DFQATT and SNEGSKA (reference sequence). CDR3 length: 14 amino acids. Between the trimmed V and J ends, which lost 0 bases and 4 bases, there was a span of 12 bases. For the CDR3, the DNA is TGCAGTGCTAGAGATGTCCAACCTGCCTATGGCTACACCTTC. Residues: CSARDVQPAYGYTF.

By share, this clonotype ranks as medium-sized (0.01 to 0.1%). The V call is TRBV7-3, the J call TRBJ2-3; TRBD1 aligns across 8 bases. V trimming: 5 bases; J trimming: 6 bases; junction bases outside the gene matches: 7. The CDR3 has 14 residues. From germline, CDR1 is SGHTA and CDR2 FQGTGA. This CDR3 is CASSPVQGADTQYF. The CDR3 nucleotides read TGTGCCAGCAGCCCCGTCCAGGGGGCGGATACGCAGTATTTT.

In its sample, this clonotype was seen a few times. The chain couples TRBV7-9 to TRBJ2-3; no clear D. V was shortened by 1 base and J by 8 bases, with 10 bases between the two germline ends. Germline loops: CDR1 SEHNR, CDR2 FQNEAQ (reference sequence). This CDR3 is 13 amino acids long. The CDR3 nucleotides are TGTGCCAGCAGCTTAGGTTGGGTTGGTACGCAGTATTTT. This encodes CASSLGWVGTQYF.

This rearrangement joins TRBV7-2 to TRBJ2-1; 15 bases align to TRBD2. Germline CDR1 reads SGHTA; CDR2 reads FQGNSA. V gave up 7 bases and J gave up 8 bases; unmatched junction bases: 3. This CDR3 contains 14 residues. The CDR3 sequence is CASKRTSGGDEQFF. The DNA of the CDR3 is TGTGCCAGCAAAAGGACTAGCGGGGGGGATGAGCAGTTCTTC.

With respect to this clonotype: Likely a read error: the CDR3 ends without its conserved phenylalanine or tryptophan. The chain is built from TRBV7-2 and TRBJ1-4; TRBD1 agrees at 7 bases. CDR3 length: 15 amino acids. With 5 bases clipped from V and 5 bases from J, the junction kept 8 bases outside the gene matches. Germline CDR1 is SGHTA and CDR2 is FQGNSA. The CDR3 bases are TGTGCCAGCAGCCTTAATGCAGGGGGAAATGAAAAACTGTTTTCT. It specifies CASSLNAGGNEKLFS.

In DNA, the CDR3 is TGTGCCACCAGTGGCCAGGGCAATGAGCAGTTCTTC. Amino acid sequence: CATSGQGNEQFF. This rearrangement joins TRBV24-1 to TRBJ2-1; D possibly corresponds to TRBD1 (5 bases). The CDR3 length is 12 residues. CDR1 is KGHDR and CDR2 is SFDVKD in the germline V gene. V lost 5 bases and J 6 bases, leaving 7 bases between the germline ends.

This clonotype has ten or more counts. This sequence joins TRBV7-6 and TRBJ1-1; D not certain. CDR1 is SGHVS, CDR2 FNYEAQ, per germline. The CDR3 loop spans 14 amino acids. With 4 bases removed from V and 5 bases from J, the gap between germline ends came to 14 bases. In DNA, the CDR3 is TGTGCCAGCAGCTCTCAGGAGGGTGTTACTGAAGCTTTCTTT. Its protein is CASSSQEGVTEAFF.

This clonotype was seen more than once but under ten times. The gene calls are TRBV29-1 and TRBJ2-4, with D maybe TRBD1 (5 bases). CDR3 length: 13 amino acids. V was shortened by 2 bases and J by 8 bases, with 13 bases between the two germline ends. Germline CDR1 reads SQVTM; CDR2 reads ANQGSEA. The CDR3, as DNA: TGCAGCGTTGAACAGGGTACGAGTGACATTCAGTACTTC. Residues: CSVEQGTSDIQYF.

In this sample, this clonotype turned up a few times. The gene calls are TRBV15 and TRBJ2-7; D possibly matches TRBD1 or TRBD2 (7 bases each). This CDR3 has 15 amino acids. Germline loops: CDR1 LNHNV, CDR2 YYDKDF (reference sequence). Trimming took 0 bases from V and 3 from J, leaving 12 bases between them. In nucleotides, the CDR3 is TGTGCCACCAGCAGAGAGGTCAGGGGGGGCTACGAGCAGTACTTC. Its translation is CATSREVRGGYEQYF. Full variable domain (remainder filled in from reference TRBV15 and TRBJ2-7): DAMVIQNPRYQVTQFGKPVTLSCSQTLNHNVMYWYQQKSSQAPKLLFHYYDKDFNNEADTPDNFQSRRPNTSFCFLDIRSPGLGDTAMYLCATSREVRGGYEQYFGPGTRLTVT.

The rearrangement links TRBV27 to TRBJ1-2; D unclear. With 4 bases removed from V and 11 bases from J, the gap between germline ends came to 26 bases. This CDR3 is built from 16 residues. Germline V gene sequence: CDR1 MNHEY, CDR2 SMNVEV (reference sequence). The CDR3 sequence is CASSSHPPGNLLGYTF. CDR3 nucleotides: TGTGCCAGCAGTTCCCACCCTCCGGGAAATCTTCTAGGGTACACCTTC.

The chain couples TRBV19 to TRBJ1-1, with D hard to call. This CDR3 has 14 residues. V gave up 5 bases and J gave up 7 bases, with 17 bases separating them. CDR1 is LNHDA and CDR2 is SQIVND in the germline V gene (reference sequence). CDR3 protein: CASSPLGLAHEAFF. The CDR3 nucleotides read TGTGCCAGTAGTCCCCTTGGCCTTGCTCATGAAGCTTTCTTT.

This rearrangement joins TRBV20-1 to TRBJ2-7, with D tentatively TRBD1 (6 bases). This CDR3 is 12 amino acids long. V lost 0 bases to trimming and J lost 10 bases, with 13 bases between them. The germline gives CDR1 DFQATT, CDR2 SNEGSKA (reference sequence). The CDR3 sequence is CSARDSGTTQYF. As DNA, the CDR3 is TGCAGTGCTAGAGATTCAGGGACAACACAGTACTTC.

This clonotype was seen a few times. CDR3 sequence reads: CASSLGHASGTDTQYF. Here the CDR3 DNA reads TGTGCCAGCAGCTTAGGGCACGCCTCTGGCACAGATACGCAGTATTTT. This rearrangement joins TRBV7-2 to TRBJ2-3, with no clear D. Trimming took off 1 base at V and 1 base at J, with 12 bases between the two ends. CDR3 size: 16 residues. The germline gives CDR1 SGHTA, CDR2 FQGNSA.

In this sample, this clonotype turned up many times. V usage is TRBV6-2 or TRBV6-3 and J usage is TRBJ1-2; a possible D gene is TRBD1 (6 bases). Germline V gene lookup returns CDR1 MNHEY and CDR2 SVGEGT. The V and J ends lost 5 bases and 5 bases respectively, with 24 bases between them. The CDR3 runs to 17 residues. The CDR3 here is CASSPNGQRLLTYGYTF. In DNA, the CDR3 is TGTGCCAGCAGTCCAAACGGACAGCGCCTTCTCACTTATGGCTACACCTTC.

The gene calls are TRBV10-2 and TRBJ2-2, with D unclear. Trimming left V 5 bases short and J 3 bases short, with 1 base between. The CDR3 is 11 amino acids. The germline V gene encodes CDR1 WSHSY and CDR2 SAAADI. The DNA of the CDR3 is TGCGCCAGCAGTCACACCGGGGAGCTGTTTTTT. Translation: CASSHTGELFF.

This clonotype came up a few times. The rearrangement links TRBV6-5 to TRBJ2-5, with D unresolved. This CDR3 has 16 amino acids. Germline assignment: CDR1 MNHEY and CDR2 SVGAGI. V lost 0 bases, J lost 1 base, and 12 bases lay in between. For the CDR3, the DNA is TGTGCCAGCAGTTACTCGTCAACCTCCTTCCAAGAGACCCAGTACTTC. This gives the protein CASSYSSTSFQETQYF.

This clonotype was seen more than once but under ten times. The rearrangement uses TRBV25-1 and TRBJ2-5; TRBD1 matches 8 bases. This CDR3 spans 14 amino acids. Looked up from germline, CDR1 is MGHDK and CDR2 is SYGVNS. V gave up 4 bases and J gave up 7 bases; unmatched junction bases: 8. This CDR3 is CASSARTGSGTQYF. The CDR3 coding sequence is TGTGCCAGCAGTGCACGGACAGGGTCGGGGACCCAGTACTTC.

The V call is TRBV18, the J call TRBJ1-6, with D hard to call. Trimming pared 2 bases from V and 6 bases from J, leaving 5 bases between. Looked up from germline, CDR1 is KGHSH and CDR2 is LQKENI. This CDR3 has 13 residues. The CDR3 DNA follows: TGTGCCAGCTCACCAGAGAGTAATTCACCCCTCCACTTT. Its translation is CASSPESNSPLHF.

This clonotype was seen a handful of times. The V and J genes are TRBV3-1 and TRBJ2-7; the D call may be TRBD1 or TRBD2 (5 bases each). CDR3 size: 15 residues. With 0 bases removed from V and 6 bases from J, the gap between germline ends came to 15 bases. The germline V gene has CDR1 LGHDT and CDR2 YNNKEL (reference sequence). CDR3 in amino acids: CASSQDRGYGGEQYF. CDR3 sequence (DNA): TGTGCCAGCAGCCAAGATAGGGGATATGGGGGCGAGCAGTACTTC.